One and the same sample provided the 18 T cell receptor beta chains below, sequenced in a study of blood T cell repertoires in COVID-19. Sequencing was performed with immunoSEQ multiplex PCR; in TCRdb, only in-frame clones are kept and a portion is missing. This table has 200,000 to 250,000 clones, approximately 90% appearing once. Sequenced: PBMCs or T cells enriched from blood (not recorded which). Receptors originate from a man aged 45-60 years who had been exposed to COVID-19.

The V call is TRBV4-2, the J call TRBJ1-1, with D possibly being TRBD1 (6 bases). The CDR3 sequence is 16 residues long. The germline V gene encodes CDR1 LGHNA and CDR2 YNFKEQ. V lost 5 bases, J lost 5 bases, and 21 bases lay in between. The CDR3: CASSNRDGLLRTEAFF. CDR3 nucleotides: TGTGCCAGCAGCAACAGGGACGGTCTCTTGAGAACTGAAGCTTTCTTT.

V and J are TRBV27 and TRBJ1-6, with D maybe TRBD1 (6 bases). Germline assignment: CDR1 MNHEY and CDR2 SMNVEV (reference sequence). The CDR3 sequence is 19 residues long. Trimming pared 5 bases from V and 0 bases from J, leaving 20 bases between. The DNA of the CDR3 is TGTGCCAGCAGTCTTGGGACACAGCGTTATGTCTCCTATAATTCACCCCTCCACTTT. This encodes CASSLGTQRYVSYNSPLHF.

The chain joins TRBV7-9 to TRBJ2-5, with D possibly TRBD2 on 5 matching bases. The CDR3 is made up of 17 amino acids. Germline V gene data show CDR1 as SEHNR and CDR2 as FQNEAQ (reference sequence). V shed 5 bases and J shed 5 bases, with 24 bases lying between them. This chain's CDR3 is CASSPPAGRLGSETQYF. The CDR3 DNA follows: TGTGCCAGCAGCCCCCCCGCTGGGAGATTGGGTTCGGAGACCCAGTACTTC.

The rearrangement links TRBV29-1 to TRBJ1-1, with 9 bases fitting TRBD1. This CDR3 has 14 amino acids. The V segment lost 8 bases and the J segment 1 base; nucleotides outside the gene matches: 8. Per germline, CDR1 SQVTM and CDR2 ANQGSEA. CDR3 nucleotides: TGCAGCTTACGACAGGGGGTGAGGAACACTGAAGCTTTCTTT. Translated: CSLRQGVRNTEAFF.

CDR3 sequence (DNA): TGTGCCATCAGTGAGCGGGCAGGGGGTGGCACAGATACGCAGTATTTT. Translating gives CAISERAGGGTDTQYF. The chain employs TRBV10-3 and TRBJ2-3, with 7 bases matching TRBD1. CDR1 ENHRY and CDR2 SYGVKD come from the germline V gene. CDR3 length equals 16 residues. V trimming: 2 bases; J trimming: 1 base; junction bases outside the gene matches: 6.

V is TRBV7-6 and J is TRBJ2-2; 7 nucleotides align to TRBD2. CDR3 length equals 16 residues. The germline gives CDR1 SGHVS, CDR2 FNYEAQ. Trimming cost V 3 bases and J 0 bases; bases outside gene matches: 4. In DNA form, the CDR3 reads TGTGCCAGCAGCTTCCAACTAGCGTCGAACACCGGGGAGCTGTTTTTT. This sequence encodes CASSFQLASNTGELFF.

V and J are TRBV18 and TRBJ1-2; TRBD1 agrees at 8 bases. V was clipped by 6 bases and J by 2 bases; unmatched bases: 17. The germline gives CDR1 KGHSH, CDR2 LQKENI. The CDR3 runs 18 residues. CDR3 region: CASSHTFNTGTGNYGYTF. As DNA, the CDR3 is TGTGCCAGCTCGCACACGTTTAATACCGGGACAGGAAACTATGGCTACACCTTC.

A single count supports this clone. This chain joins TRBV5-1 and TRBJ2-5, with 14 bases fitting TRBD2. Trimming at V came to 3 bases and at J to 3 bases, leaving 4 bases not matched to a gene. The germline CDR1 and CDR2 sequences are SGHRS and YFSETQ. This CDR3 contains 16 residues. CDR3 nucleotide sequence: TGCGCCAGCAGCTATGGGACTAGCGGGAGCGAAGAGACCCAGTACTTC. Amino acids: CASSYGTSGSEETQYF.

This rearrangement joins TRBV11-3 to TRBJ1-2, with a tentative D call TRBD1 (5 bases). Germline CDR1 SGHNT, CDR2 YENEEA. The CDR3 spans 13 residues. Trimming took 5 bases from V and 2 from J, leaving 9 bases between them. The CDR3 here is CASSTGLNYGYTF. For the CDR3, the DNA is TGTGCCAGCAGCACGGGACTCAACTATGGCTACACCTTC.

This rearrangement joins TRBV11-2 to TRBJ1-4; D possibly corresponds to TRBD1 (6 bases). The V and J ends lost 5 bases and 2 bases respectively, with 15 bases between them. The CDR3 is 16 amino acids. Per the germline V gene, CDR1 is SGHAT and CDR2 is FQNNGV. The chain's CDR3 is CASSLWGGLTNEKLFF. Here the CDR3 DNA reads TGTGCCAGCAGCCTCTGGGGGGGGCTGACTAATGAAAAACTGTTTTTT.

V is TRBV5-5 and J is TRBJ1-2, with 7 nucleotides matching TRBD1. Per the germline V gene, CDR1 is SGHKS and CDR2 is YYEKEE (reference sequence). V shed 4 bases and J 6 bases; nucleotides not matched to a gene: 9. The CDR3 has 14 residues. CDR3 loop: CASSRDRASDGYTF. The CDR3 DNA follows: TGTGCCAGCAGCCGCGACAGGGCGTCGGATGGCTACACCTTC.

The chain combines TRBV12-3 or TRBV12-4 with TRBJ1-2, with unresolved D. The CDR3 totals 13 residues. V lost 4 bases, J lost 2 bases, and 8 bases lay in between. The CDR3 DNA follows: TGTGCCAGCAGTTCGACATGGAACTATGGCTACACCTTC. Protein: CASSSTWNYGYTF.

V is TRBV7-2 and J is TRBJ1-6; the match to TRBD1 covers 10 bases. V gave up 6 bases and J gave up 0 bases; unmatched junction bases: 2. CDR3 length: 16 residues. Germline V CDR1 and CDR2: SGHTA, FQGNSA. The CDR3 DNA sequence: TGTGCCAGCAGGGACAGGGGGAGCTCCTATAATTCACCCCTCCACTTT. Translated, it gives CASRDRGSSYNSPLHF.

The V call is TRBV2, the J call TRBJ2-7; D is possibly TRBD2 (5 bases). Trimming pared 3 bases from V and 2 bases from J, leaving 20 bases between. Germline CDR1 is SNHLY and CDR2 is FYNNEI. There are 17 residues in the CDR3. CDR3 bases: TGTGCCAGCAGTGAGGCTCCCCCCTCAAGCGGAACCTACGAGCAGTACGTC. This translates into CASSEAPPSSGTYEQYV.

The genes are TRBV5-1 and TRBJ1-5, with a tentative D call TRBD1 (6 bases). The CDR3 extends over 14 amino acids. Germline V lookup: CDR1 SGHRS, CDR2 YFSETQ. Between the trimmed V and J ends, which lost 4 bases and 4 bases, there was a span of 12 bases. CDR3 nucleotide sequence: TGCGCCAGCAGCCCTCAGGGGACGAATCAGCCCCAGCATTTT. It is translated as CASSPQGTNQPQHF.

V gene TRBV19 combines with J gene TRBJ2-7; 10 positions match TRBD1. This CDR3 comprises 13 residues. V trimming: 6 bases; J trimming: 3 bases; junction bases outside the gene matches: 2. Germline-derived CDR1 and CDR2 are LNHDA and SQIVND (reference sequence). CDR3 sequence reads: CASRGTGDYEQYF. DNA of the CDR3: TGTGCCAGTAGAGGGACAGGGGACTACGAGCAGTACTTC.

CDR3 in amino acids: CASSEAPGGNQPQHF. CDR3 coding DNA: TGTGCCAGCAGTGAAGCCCCCGGAGGGAATCAGCCCCAGCATTTT. The rearrangement uses TRBV6-1 and TRBJ1-5; no clear D gene. Per germline, CDR1 MNHNS and CDR2 SASEGT. The V and J ends lost 0 bases and 4 bases respectively, with 10 bases between them. The CDR3 has 15 amino acids.

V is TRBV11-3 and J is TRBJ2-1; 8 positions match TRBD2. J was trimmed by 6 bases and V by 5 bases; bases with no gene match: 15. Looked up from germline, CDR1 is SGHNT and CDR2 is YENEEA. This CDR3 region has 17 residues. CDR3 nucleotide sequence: TGTGCCAGCAGCCCCTGGACTAGCAGGGCAGTTTTCAATGAGCAGTTCTTC. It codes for CASSPWTSRAVFNEQFF.